Described below is a single T cell receptor (beta chain) sequence and its context. Antigen: not known. These data come from a study of T cell repertoires in cytomegalovirus infection. Notes on the study in general: Summed frequency of public TCR beta families distinguished CMV carriers with the relevant HLA.

TCRdb reprocessed the reads via MiXCR and lists one record per CDR3 protein. The table includes about 830,000 distinct CDR3 sequences, 32% detected once. The receptor was derived from a human donor in good health (CMV status not recorded). Some clones in this sample may be carry-over from other donors' samples. This material consisted of cultured CD8+ T cells from PBMCs, taken from culture after CMV antigen stimulation.

DNA of the CDR3: TGTGCCAGCAGCTCCCGGACAGGGGCGGGGACCACCGGGGAGCTGTTTTTT. Its protein is CASSSRTGAGTTGELFF. The chain links TRBV5-5 to TRBJ2-2; TRBD1 agrees at 9 bases. With 3 bases clipped from V and 4 bases from J, the junction kept 10 bases outside the gene matches. The CDR3 runs to 17 residues. Germline CDR1 is SGHKS and CDR2 is YYEKEE (reference sequence). Supplemented by reference TRBV5-5 and TRBJ2-2, the full variable domain reads DAGVTQSPTHLIKTRGQQVTLRCSPISGHKSVSWYQQVLGQGPQFIFQYYEKEERGRGNFPDRFSARQFPNYSSELNVNALLLGDSALYLCASSSRTGAGTTGELFFGEGSRLTVL.